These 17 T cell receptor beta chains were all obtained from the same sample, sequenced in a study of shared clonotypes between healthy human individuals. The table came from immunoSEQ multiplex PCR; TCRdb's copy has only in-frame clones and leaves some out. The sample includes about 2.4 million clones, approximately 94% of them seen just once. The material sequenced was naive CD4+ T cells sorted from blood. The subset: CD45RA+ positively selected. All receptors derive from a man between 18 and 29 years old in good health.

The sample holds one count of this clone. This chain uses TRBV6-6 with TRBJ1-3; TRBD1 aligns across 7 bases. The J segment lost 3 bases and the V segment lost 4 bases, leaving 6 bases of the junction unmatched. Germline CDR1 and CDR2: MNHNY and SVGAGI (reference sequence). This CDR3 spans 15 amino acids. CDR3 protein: CASSSLQGVGNTIYF. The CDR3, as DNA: TGTGCCAGCAGTTCACTCCAGGGGGTTGGAAACACCATATATTTT.

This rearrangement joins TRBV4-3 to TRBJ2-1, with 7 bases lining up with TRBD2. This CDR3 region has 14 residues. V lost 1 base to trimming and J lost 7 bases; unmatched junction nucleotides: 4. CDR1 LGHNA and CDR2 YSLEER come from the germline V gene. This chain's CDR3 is CASSQVSGDNEQFF. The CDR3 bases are TGCGCCAGCAGCCAAGTAAGCGGGGATAATGAGCAGTTCTTC.

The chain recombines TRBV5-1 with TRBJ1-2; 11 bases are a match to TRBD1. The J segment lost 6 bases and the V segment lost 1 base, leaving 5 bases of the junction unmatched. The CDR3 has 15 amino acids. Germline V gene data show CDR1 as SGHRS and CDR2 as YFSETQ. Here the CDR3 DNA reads TGCGCCAGCAGCTTGCCCTCGGGACAGGGGGATGGCTACACCTTC. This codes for CASSLPSGQGDGYTF.

The CDR3 coding sequence is TGTGCCAGCAGTAAAACACAGATCACCGGGGAGCTGTTTTTT. Translating it yields CASSKTQITGELFF. The gene calls are TRBV2 and TRBJ2-2; D ambiguous. CDR1 SNHLY and CDR2 FYNNEI come from the germline V gene. This CDR3 region has 14 residues. Trimming removed 5 bases from V and 4 bases from J, with 11 bases in between.

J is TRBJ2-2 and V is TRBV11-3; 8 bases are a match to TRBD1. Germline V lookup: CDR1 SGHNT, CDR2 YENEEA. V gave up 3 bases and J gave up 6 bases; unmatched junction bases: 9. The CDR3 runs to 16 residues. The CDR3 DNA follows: TGTGCCAGCAGCTTGGACGGACAGGGCCTCGCCGGGGAGCTGTTTTTT. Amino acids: CASSLDGQGLAGELFF.

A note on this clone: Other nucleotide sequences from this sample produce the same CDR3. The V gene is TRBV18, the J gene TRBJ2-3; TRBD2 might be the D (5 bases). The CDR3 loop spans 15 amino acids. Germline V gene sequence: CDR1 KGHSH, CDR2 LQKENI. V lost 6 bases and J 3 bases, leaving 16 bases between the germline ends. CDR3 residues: CASSPVQGGTDTQYF. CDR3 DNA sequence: TGTGCCAGCTCGCCCGTGCAAGGAGGTACAGATACGCAGTATTTT.

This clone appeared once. The CDR3: CASSSAGTGITEAFF. The CDR3 nucleotides are TGTGCCAGCAGTTCAGCCGGGACAGGGATCACTGAAGCTTTCTTT. The chain couples TRBV28 to TRBJ1-1; 9 bases map to TRBD1. CDR1 is MDHEN and CDR2 is SYDVKM in the germline V gene. V lost 4 bases, J lost 4 bases, and 7 bases stayed unmatched. CDR3 length: 15 residues.

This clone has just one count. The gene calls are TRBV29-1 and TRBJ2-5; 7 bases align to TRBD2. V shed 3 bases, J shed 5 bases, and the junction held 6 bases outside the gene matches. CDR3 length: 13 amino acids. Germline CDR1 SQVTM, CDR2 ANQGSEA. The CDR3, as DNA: TGCAGCGTTGACCGCGGGAGCACGGAGACCCAGTACTTC. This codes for CSVDRGSTETQYF. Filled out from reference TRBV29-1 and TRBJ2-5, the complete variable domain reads SAVISQKPSRDICQRGTSLTIQCQVDSQVTMMFWYRQQPGQSLTLIATANQGSEATYESGFVIDKFPISRPNLTFSTLTVSNMSPEDSSIYLCSVDRGSTETQYFGPGTRLLVL.

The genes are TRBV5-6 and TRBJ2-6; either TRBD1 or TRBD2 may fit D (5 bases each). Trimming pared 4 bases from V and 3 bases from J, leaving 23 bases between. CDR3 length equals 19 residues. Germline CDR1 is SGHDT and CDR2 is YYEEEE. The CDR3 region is CASSRSYQGVVNGANVLTF. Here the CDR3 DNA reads TGTGCCAGCAGCCGTTCATACCAGGGAGTAGTTAATGGGGCCAACGTCCTGACTTTC.

CDR3 bases: TGTGCCAGCAGCTTAATGCGGAGCTCTGGAAACACCATATATTTT. This translates into CASSLMRSSGNTIYF. The V and J genes are TRBV11-2 and TRBJ1-3, with D unclear. Per the germline V gene, CDR1 is SGHAT and CDR2 is FQNNGV. V was pared by 2 bases and J by 0 bases, with 8 bases between. CDR3 length equals 15 residues. Combining the CDR3 with reference TRBV11-2 and TRBJ1-3 gives the whole variable domain EAGVAQSPRYKIIEKRQSVAFWCNPISGHATLYWYQQILGQGPKLLIQFQNNGVVDDSQLPKDRFSAERLKGVDSTLKIQPAKLEDSAVYLCASSLMRSSGNTIYFGEGSWLTVV.

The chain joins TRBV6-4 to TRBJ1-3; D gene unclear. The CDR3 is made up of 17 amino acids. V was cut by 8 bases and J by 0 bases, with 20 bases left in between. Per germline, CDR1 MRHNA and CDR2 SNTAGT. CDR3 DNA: TGTGCCAGCCCAAAAACGCCAATAGGGAGCTCTGGAAACACCATATATTTT. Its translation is CASPKTPIGSSGNTIYF.

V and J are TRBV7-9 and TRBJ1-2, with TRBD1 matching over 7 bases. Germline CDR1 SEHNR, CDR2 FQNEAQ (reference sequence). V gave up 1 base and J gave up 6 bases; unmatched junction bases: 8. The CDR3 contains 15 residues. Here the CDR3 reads CASSLGTGAKDGYTF. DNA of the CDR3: TGTGCCAGCAGCTTAGGAACAGGGGCCAAAGATGGCTACACCTTC.

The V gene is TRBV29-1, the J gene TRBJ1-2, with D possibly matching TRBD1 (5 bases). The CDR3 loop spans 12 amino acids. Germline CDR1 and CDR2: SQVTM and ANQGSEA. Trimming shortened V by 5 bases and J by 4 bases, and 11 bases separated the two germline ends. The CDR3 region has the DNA TGCAGCGTTTATTCCGGGGCCTATGGCTACACCTTC. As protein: CSVYSGAYGYTF.

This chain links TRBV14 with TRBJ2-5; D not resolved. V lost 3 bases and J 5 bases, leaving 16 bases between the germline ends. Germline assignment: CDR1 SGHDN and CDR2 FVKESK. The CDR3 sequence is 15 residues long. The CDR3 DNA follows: TGTGCCAGCAGCCATCTCCTCTCGGTGGAGGAGACCCAGTACTTC. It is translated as CASSHLLSVEETQYF. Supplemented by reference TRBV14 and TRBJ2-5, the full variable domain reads EAGVTQFPSHSVIEKGQTVTLRCDPISGHDNLYWYRRVMGKEIKFLLHFVKESKQDESGMPNNRFLAERTGGTYSTLKVQPAELEDSGVYFCASSHLLSVEETQYFGPGTRLLVL.

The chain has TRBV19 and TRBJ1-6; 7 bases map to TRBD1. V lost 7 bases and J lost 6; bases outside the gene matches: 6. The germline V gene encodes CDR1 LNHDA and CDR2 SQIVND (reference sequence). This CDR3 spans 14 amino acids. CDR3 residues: CASTINRGNSPLHF. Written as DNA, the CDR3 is TGTGCCAGTACCATAAACAGGGGTAATTCACCCCTCCACTTT. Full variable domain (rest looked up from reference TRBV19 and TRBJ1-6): DGGITQSPKYLFRKEGQNVTLSCEQNLNHDAMYWYRQDPGQGLRLIYYSQIVNDFQKGDIAEGYSVSREKKESFPLTVTSAQKNPTAFYLCASTINRGNSPLHFGNGTRLTVT.

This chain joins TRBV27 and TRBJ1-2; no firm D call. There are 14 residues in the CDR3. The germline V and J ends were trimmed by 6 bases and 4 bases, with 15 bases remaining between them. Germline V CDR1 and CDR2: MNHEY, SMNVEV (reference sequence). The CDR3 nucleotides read TGTGCCAGCAGAACCCCCGCCGATCTCTATGGCTACACCTTC. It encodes CASRTPADLYGYTF.

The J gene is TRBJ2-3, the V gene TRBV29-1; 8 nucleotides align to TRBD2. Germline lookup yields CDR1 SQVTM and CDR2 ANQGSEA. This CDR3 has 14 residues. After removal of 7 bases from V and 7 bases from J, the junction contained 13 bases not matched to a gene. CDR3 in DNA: TGCAGCGGTCGGGACTCCGGGAGGGAAAATACGCAGTATTTT. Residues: CSGRDSGRENTQYF.